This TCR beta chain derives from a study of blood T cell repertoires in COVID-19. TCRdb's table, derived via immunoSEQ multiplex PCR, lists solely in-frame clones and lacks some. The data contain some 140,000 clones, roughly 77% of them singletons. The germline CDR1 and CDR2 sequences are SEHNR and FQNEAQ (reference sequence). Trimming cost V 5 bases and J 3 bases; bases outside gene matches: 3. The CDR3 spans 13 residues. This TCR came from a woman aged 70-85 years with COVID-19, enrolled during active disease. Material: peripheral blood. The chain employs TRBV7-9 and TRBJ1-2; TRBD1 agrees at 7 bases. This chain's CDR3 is CASSRGQDYGYTF. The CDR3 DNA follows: TGTGCCAGCAGCAGAGGACAGGACTATGGCTACACCTTC.